These 32 T cell receptor beta chains share one sample of origin, sequenced in a study of T cell responses to AZD1222 COVID-19 vaccine (dated by TCRdb to the early 2020s). The time point label, as the study defines it: about 28 days (+/-7) after the second vaccine dose. The method behind the library was the immunoSEQ multiplex PCR assay. What TCRdb holds here is the immuneACCESS table cut down to in-frame rearrangements. Part of the clones is not present; checked against another copy, under half of the missing clones reflect an unresolved V gene, and the others are unexplained. The sample data list over 150,000 clones, and roughly 92% of these were observed just once. Of the sample, around 3.5% falls within the top ten clones. The material sequenced was peripheral blood, taken 28 days after the second AZD1222 dose. The receptors come from an adult who received the AZD1222 COVID-19 vaccine.

The chain joins TRBV28 to TRBJ1-2; D uncertain. CDR1 MDHEN and CDR2 SYDVKM come from the germline V gene. The CDR3 spans 12 residues. V lost 6 bases, J lost 7 bases, and 12 bases lay in between. CDR3 bases: TGTGCCAGCAGCCAAGGCGGGCCTGGCTACACCTTC. Residues: CASSQGGPGYTF.

The V gene is TRBV29-1, the J gene TRBJ1-1, with D tentatively TRBD1 (6 bases). Looked up from germline, CDR1 is SQVTM and CDR2 is ANQGSEA. Trimming pared 7 bases from V and 5 bases from J, leaving 14 bases between. This CDR3 is built from 12 residues. The CDR3 DNA reads TGCAGCGCCGTACAGGGTCCGACTGAAGCTTTCTTT. Protein product: CSAVQGPTEAFF.

This chain joins TRBV12-5 and TRBJ2-3; 9 bases fit TRBD1. CDR1 is LGHNT and CDR2 is FRNRAP in the germline V gene. V dropped 5 bases and J dropped 3; count of bases not matched to a gene: 6. The CDR3 extends over 15 amino acids. Here the CDR3 reads CASGPGTGKTDTQYF. CDR3 sequence (DNA): TGTGCTAGTGGTCCAGGGACAGGGAAAACAGATACGCAGTATTTT.

The J gene is TRBJ1-3, the V gene TRBV20-1, with D unresolved. CDR3 size: 15 residues. In germline, CDR1 is DFQATT, CDR2 SNEGSKA (reference sequence). Trimming cost V 3 bases and J 2 bases, with 14 bases left between them. The CDR3 is CSASDAGRTGNTIYF. DNA for the CDR3: TGCAGTGCTAGTGATGCCGGACGGACTGGAAACACCATATATTTT.

CDR3 sequence: CASSLAGLEETQYF. CDR3 nucleotide sequence: TGTGCCAGCAGCTTAGCGGGGCTCGAGGAGACCCAGTACTTC. The chain joins TRBV7-8 to TRBJ2-5; a weak D match, TRBD1 (5 bases). V was pared by 0 bases and J by 5 bases, with 10 bases between. Germline loops: CDR1 SGHVS, CDR2 FQNEAQ. The CDR3 covers 14 residues.

This clone came up once. J is TRBJ1-2 and V is TRBV6-5; no clear D gene. The CDR3 is 15 residues long. Looked up from germline, CDR1 is MNHEY and CDR2 is SVGAGI. V gave up 0 bases and J gave up 4 bases, with 12 bases separating them. CDR3 coding DNA: TGTGCCAGCAGTTACTCTCGACCGACCGCCTATGGCTACACCTTC. This encodes CASSYSRPTAYGYTF.

CDR3 nucleotide sequence: TGTGCCAGCAGCCCAGCTGGGGGGGGGACAGATACGCAGTATTTT. The encoded protein is CASSPAGGGTDTQYF. This chain links TRBV7-3 with TRBJ2-3; TRBD2 matches 7 bases. Unmatched junction bases numbered 8, after V lost 5 bases and J lost 3 bases. This CDR3 region has 15 residues. Per germline, CDR1 SGHTA and CDR2 FQGTGA.

The gene calls are TRBV20-1 and TRBJ1-2; D gene ambiguous. Germline values: CDR1 DFQATT, CDR2 SNEGSKA (reference sequence). The CDR3 is made up of 11 amino acids. Between the trimmed V and J ends, which lost 8 bases and 6 bases, there was a span of 13 bases. The CDR3 coding sequence is TGCAGTACCCCCCTTACTGATGGCTACACCTTC. Its protein is CSTPLTDGYTF.

Note on this clone: This specimen includes other DNA sequences encoding the same CDR3. The chain combines TRBV6-4 with TRBJ2-6, with D perhaps TRBD1 (5 bases). Trimming pared 0 bases from V and 4 bases from J, leaving 7 bases between. Germline CDR1 and CDR2: MRHNA and SNTAGT. This CDR3 spans 15 amino acids. CDR3 protein: CASSDSGAGANVLTF. Here the CDR3 DNA reads TGTGCCAGCAGTGACTCAGGGGCCGGGGCCAACGTCCTGACTTTC.

The chain couples TRBV2 to TRBJ2-5; weak D call: TRBD2 (6 bases). The CDR3 extends over 14 amino acids. V shed 5 bases and J shed 1 base, with 11 bases lying between them. Germline CDR1 is SNHLY and CDR2 is FYNNEI. The CDR3 sequence is CASSPGTAQETQYF. The CDR3 DNA reads TGTGCCAGCAGTCCCGGGACTGCCCAAGAGACCCAGTACTTC. The whole variable domain, filled in from reference TRBV2 and TRBJ2-5, reads EPEVTQTPSHQVTQMGQEVILRCVPISNHLYFYWYRQILGQKVEFLVSFYNNEISEKSEIFDDQFSVERPDGSNFTLKIRSTKLEDSAMYFCASSPGTAQETQYFGPGTRLLVL.

This clone was seen just once. The chain recombines TRBV5-1 with TRBJ1-1, with 10 bases lining up with TRBD1. CDR1 is SGHRS and CDR2 is YFSETQ in the germline V gene. This CDR3 region has 17 residues. V lost 4 bases, J lost 6 bases, and 15 bases stayed unmatched. The CDR3 region is CASSAGWAGTGEPEAFF. The DNA of the CDR3 is TGCGCCAGCAGCGCGGGGTGGGCCGGGACAGGGGAGCCTGAAGCTTTCTTT. Combining the CDR3 with reference TRBV5-1 and TRBJ1-1 gives the whole variable domain KAGVTQTPRYLIKTRGQQVTLSCSPISGHRSVSWYQQTPGQGLQFLFEYFSETQRNKGNFPGRFSGRQFSNSRSEMNVSTLELGDSALYLCASSAGWAGTGEPEAFFGQGTRLTVV.

The V call is TRBV3-1 (or the pseudogene TRBV3-2), the J call TRBJ2-5, with 9 nucleotides matching TRBD2. Unmatched junction bases numbered 4, after V lost 3 bases and J lost 2 bases. This CDR3 is 15 amino acids long. The germline CDR1 and CDR2 sequences are LGHDT and YNNKEL (reference sequence). The CDR3 sequence is CASSQATSGQETQYF. CDR3 DNA: TGTGCCAGCAGCCAGGCGACTAGCGGTCAAGAGACCCAGTACTTC.

This rearrangement joins TRBV28 to TRBJ2-7; no firm D call. The CDR3 is 17 residues long. The germline CDR1 and CDR2 sequences are MDHEN and SYDVKM. The germline V and J ends were trimmed by 2 bases and 0 bases, with 17 bases remaining between them. The CDR3 here is CASSLIITSLDSYEQYF. Written as DNA, the CDR3 is TGTGCCAGCAGTTTAATCATAACTTCCTTGGACTCCTACGAGCAGTACTTC.

This rearrangement joins TRBV5-1 to TRBJ2-1; D is undetermined. Deletions cut 3 bases from V and 6 bases from J, with 7 bases between. CDR3 length: 12 amino acids. Germline V CDR1 and CDR2: SGHRS, YFSETQ. The CDR3 DNA reads TGCGCCAGCAGCTCCCATGGCAATGAGCAGTTCTTC. Protein product: CASSSHGNEQFF.

The J gene is TRBJ2-1, the V gene TRBV28, with D uncertain. Germline V gene lookup returns CDR1 MDHEN and CDR2 SYDVKM. The V end lost 6 bases, the J end lost 3 bases, and 9 bases lay between the germline ends. This CDR3 region has 13 residues. The CDR3 DNA reads as TGTGCCAGCAGCTTACAGCGCTACAATGAGCAGTTCTTC. It specifies CASSLQRYNEQFF.

V gene TRBV7-8 combines with J gene TRBJ2-3, with 8 bases aligning to TRBD1. V shed 2 bases and J 5 bases; nucleotides not matched to a gene: 6. From germline, CDR1 is SGHVS and CDR2 FQNEAQ. The CDR3 runs 15 residues. The CDR3 sequence: CASSLYDRGGDTQYF. The CDR3, as DNA: TGTGCCAGCAGCTTATATGACAGGGGAGGAGATACGCAGTATTTT.

CDR3 protein: CASRRPTSSISYEQYF. CDR3 DNA: TGTGCAAGTCGCCGCCCAACTAGCTCTATCTCCTACGAGCAGTACTTC. This chain connects TRBV12-2 to TRBJ2-7; the D call in the table, TRBD2, was not verified against the DNA. TRBV12-2 is recorded as a pseudogene. The CDR3 loop spans 16 amino acids.

This chain links TRBV18 with TRBJ2-5; 7 bases agree with TRBD1. With 6 bases clipped from V and 1 base from J, the junction kept 11 bases outside the gene matches. The CDR3 contains 16 residues. Germline values: CDR1 KGHSH, CDR2 LQKENI. CDR3 in amino acids: CASSLPTGTRQETQYF. In DNA, the CDR3 is TGTGCCAGCTCTCTCCCGACAGGGACCCGCCAAGAGACCCAGTACTTC.

On this clone itself: The identical CDR3 is also encoded by other nucleotide sequences in the sample. The J gene is TRBJ1-3, the V gene TRBV5-1, with 7 bases fitting TRBD1. CDR3 length equals 15 residues. Germline V gene lookup returns CDR1 SGHRS and CDR2 YFSETQ. J lost 0 bases, V lost 3 bases, and 3 bases had no gene match. CDR3 nucleotides: TGCGCCAGCAGCTCCACAGGGGACTCTGGAAACACCATATATTTT. Translating gives CASSSTGDSGNTIYF.

The chain employs TRBV28 and TRBJ2-7; maybe TRBD1 (5 bases). V was clipped by 2 bases and J by 6 bases, with 8 bases between them. In germline, CDR1 is MDHEN, CDR2 SYDVKM. CDR3 size: 12 residues. CDR3 sequence: CASSLGQGEQYF. CDR3 bases: TGTGCCAGCAGTTTAGGGCAGGGCGAGCAGTACTTC.

The CDR3 region is CASSVDGRGTEKLFF. The DNA of the CDR3 is TGTGCCAGCAGCGTAGACGGACGAGGGACTGAAAAACTGTTTTTT. V usage is TRBV9 and J usage is TRBJ1-4; a weak D match, TRBD1 (5 bases). The CDR3 contains 15 residues. Germline values: CDR1 SGDLS, CDR2 YYNGEE. Deletions cut 0 bases from V and 7 bases from J, with 13 bases between.

The V call is TRBV28, the J call TRBJ2-3; tentatively, D is TRBD1 (6 bases). Germline-derived CDR1 and CDR2 are MDHEN and SYDVKM. Trimming cost V 3 bases and J 4 bases, with 14 bases left between them. The CDR3 covers 15 residues. The CDR3 coding sequence is TGTGCCAGCAGTTTTACAGGGAGTGTTCCAGATACGCAGTATTTT. Translating gives CASSFTGSVPDTQYF.

The chain recombines TRBV7-2 with TRBJ1-3; D is perhaps TRBD1 (5 bases). Between the trimmed V and J ends, which lost 5 bases and 0 bases, there was a span of 11 bases. Germline assignment: CDR1 SGHTA and CDR2 FQGNSA. The CDR3 consists of 15 residues. For the CDR3, the DNA is TGTGCCAGCAGCGCAGGGCCGAACTCTGGAAACACCATATATTTT. This codes for CASSAGPNSGNTIYF.

The chain carries TRBV5-1 and TRBJ2-5, with a possible D match to TRBD2 (5 bases). CDR1 is SGHRS, CDR2 YFSETQ, per germline. This CDR3 has 14 amino acids. V gave up 4 bases and J gave up 0 bases, with 10 bases separating them. CDR3 loop: CASSTGWDQETQYF. The CDR3 nucleotides read TGCGCCAGCAGCACGGGATGGGACCAAGAGACCCAGTACTTC.

The chain employs TRBV19 and TRBJ1-2, with 7 bases aligning to TRBD1. Losses at the gene ends were 0 bases for V and 1 base for J; bases not matched to a gene: 5. The V gene's germline CDR1 is LNHDA and CDR2 SQIVND (reference sequence). The CDR3 has 16 residues. CDR3 loop: CASSIDLGTDNYGYTF. The CDR3 DNA is TGTGCCAGTAGTATAGATCTCGGGACAGATAACTATGGCTACACCTTC.

The chain links TRBV19 to TRBJ1-4; a possible D gene is TRBD1 (5 bases). Trimming took off 5 bases at V and 4 bases at J, with 8 bases between the two ends. In germline, CDR1 is LNHDA, CDR2 SQIVND (reference sequence). The CDR3 runs 13 residues. The CDR3 region is CASSRTLNEKLFF. CDR3 bases: TGTGCCAGTAGTCGGACACTTAATGAAAAACTGTTTTTT.

This chain connects TRBV5-1 to TRBJ1-2; 10 bases are a match to TRBD1. V shed 0 bases and J 1 base; nucleotides not matched to a gene: 9. Germline V CDR1 and CDR2: SGHRS, YFSETQ. The CDR3 runs to 18 residues. Here the CDR3 reads CASSLASRGQGNNYGYTF. The CDR3 region has the DNA TGCGCCAGCAGCTTGGCGTCGAGGGGACAGGGGAATAACTATGGCTACACCTTC.

The rearrangement joins TRBV5-6 to TRBJ2-3; D not certain. This CDR3 contains 13 residues. From germline, CDR1 is SGHDT and CDR2 YYEEEE. V lost 2 bases and J 1 base, leaving 5 bases between the germline ends. DNA for the CDR3: TGTGCCAGCAGCTTTGGCGGCACAGATACGCAGTATTTT. Protein product: CASSFGGTDTQYF.

The rearrangement joins TRBV19 to TRBJ1-5, with D perhaps TRBD1 (5 bases). Germline CDR1 LNHDA, CDR2 SQIVND (reference sequence). V was trimmed by 7 bases and J by 5 bases, leaving 21 bases between them. This CDR3 has 16 residues. The CDR3 nucleotides read TGTGCCAGTAATAAACCGGGACCTCGGAGGGATCAGCCCCAGCATTTT. Translated, it gives CASNKPGPRRDQPQHF.

The V and J genes are TRBV7-8 and TRBJ2-7; D perhaps matches TRBD1 (6 bases). V gave up 1 base and J gave up 3 bases, with 10 bases separating them. Germline V gene data show CDR1 as SGHVS and CDR2 as FQNEAQ. The CDR3 is 14 residues long. In DNA form, the CDR3 reads TGTGCCAGCAGCTTAGGGCAGGGGTTCTACGAGCAGTACTTC. The encoded protein is CASSLGQGFYEQYF.

This clone was detected once. This chain connects TRBV10-2 to TRBJ1-2; D is undetermined. Germline V CDR1 and CDR2: WSHSY, SAAADI. Trimming stripped 3 bases from V and 13 bases from J, with 15 bases between. CDR3 length equals 12 residues. The CDR3 sequence is CASSEGFLSRTF. DNA of the CDR3: TGCGCCAGCAGTGAAGGATTCCTGAGCCGCACCTTC.

The chain employs TRBV5-1 and TRBJ2-4, with 9 bases aligning to TRBD1. Germline V gene sequence: CDR1 SGHRS, CDR2 YFSETQ. Trimming at V came to 4 bases and at J to 9 bases, leaving 11 bases not matched to a gene. This CDR3 has 15 amino acids. This CDR3 reads CASSPQGTGRAIQYF. The CDR3 DNA reads TGCGCCAGCAGCCCCCAAGGGACAGGGCGGGCCATTCAGTACTTC.